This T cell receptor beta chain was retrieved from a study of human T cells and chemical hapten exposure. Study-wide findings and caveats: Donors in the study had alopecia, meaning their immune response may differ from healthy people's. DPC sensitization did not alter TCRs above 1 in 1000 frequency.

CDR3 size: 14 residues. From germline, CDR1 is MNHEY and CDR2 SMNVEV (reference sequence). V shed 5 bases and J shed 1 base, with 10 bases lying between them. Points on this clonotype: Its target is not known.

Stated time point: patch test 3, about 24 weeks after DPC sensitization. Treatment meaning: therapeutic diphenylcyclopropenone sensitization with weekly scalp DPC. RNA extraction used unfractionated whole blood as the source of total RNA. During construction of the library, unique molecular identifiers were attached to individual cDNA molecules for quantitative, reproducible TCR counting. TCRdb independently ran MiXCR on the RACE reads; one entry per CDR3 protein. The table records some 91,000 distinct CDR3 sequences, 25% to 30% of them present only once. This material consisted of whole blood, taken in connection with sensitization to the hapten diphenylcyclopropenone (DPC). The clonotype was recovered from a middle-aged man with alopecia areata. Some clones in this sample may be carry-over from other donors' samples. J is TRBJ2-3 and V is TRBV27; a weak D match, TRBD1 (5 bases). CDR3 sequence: CASSPGHGTDTQYF. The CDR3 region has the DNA TGTGCCAGCAGTCCAGGACACGGCACAGATACGCAGTATTTT.